A few counts support the clone carrying this T cell receptor beta chain. The data belong to a study of T cell changes during pregnancy in multiple sclerosis. In germline, CDR1 is SGHTA, CDR2 FQGNSA. V shed 5 bases, J shed 2 bases, and the junction held 8 bases outside the gene matches. The CDR3 is made up of 15 amino acids. TCRdb's table, derived via immunoSEQ multiplex PCR, lists solely in-frame clones and lacks some. Of about 50,000 clones listed, 94% are singletons. The V and J genes are TRBV7-2 and TRBJ1-1; TRBD1 matches at 7 bases. The sequencing here drew on CD8+ T cells from peripheral blood mononuclear cells, taken in the first trimester of pregnancy. This TCR was sampled from a female donor with multiple sclerosis, enrolled in a pregnancy study. The CDR3 region has the DNA TGTGCCAGCAGCCCTCCGACAGGGATAAACACTGAAGCTTTCTTT. Amino acid sequence: CASSPPTGINTEAFF.